The TCR beta chain described here comes from a study of CD8 T cells in Susac syndrome. Per germline, CDR1 DFQATT and CDR2 SNEGSKA (reference sequence). Losses at the gene ends were 6 bases for V and 0 bases for J; bases not matched to a gene: 9. The CDR3 spans 15 residues. Random hexamers were used to reverse transcribe an amount of about 0.5 to 1 ug RNA. MiXCR was run by TCRdb on the immunoSEQ multiplex PCR reads, yielding one entry per CDR3 protein. The data hold some 180,000 distinct CDR3 sequences, with around 94% observed a single time. The origin of this receptor is a human donor with Susac syndrome. The V call is TRBV20-1, the J call TRBJ2-7, with 9 bases matching TRBD2. The sequenced sample was CD4+ T cells from PBMCs. The CDR3 DNA reads as TGCAGTGCCAGATCTATGACTAGCGGCTCCTACGAGCAGTACTTC. Translating gives CSARSMTSGSYEQYF.